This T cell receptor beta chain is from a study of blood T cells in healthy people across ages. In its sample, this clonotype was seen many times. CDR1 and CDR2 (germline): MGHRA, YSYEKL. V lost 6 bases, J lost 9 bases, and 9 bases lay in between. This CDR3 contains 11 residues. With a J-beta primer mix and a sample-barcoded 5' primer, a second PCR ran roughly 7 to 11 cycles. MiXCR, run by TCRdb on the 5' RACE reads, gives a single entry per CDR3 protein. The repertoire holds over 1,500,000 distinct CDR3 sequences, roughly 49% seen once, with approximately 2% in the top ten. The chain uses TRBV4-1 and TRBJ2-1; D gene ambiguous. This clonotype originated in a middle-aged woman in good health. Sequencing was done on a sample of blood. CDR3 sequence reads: CASSRTGEQFF. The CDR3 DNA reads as TGCGCCAGCAGTCGAACTGGTGAGCAGTTCTTC.